The clone carrying this T cell receptor beta chain was detected only once. This sample was included in a study of lymphopenia after photon versus proton radiotherapy. Sequencing used immunoSEQ multiplex PCR; TCRdb keeps in-frame clones, though not all of them. This sample has about 70,000 clones, with around 92% found just once. Germline lookup yields CDR1 SEHNR and CDR2 FQNEAQ (reference sequence). This CDR3 comprises 16 residues. V was pared by 5 bases and J by 6 bases, with 22 bases between. The sequence came from a woman aged 35 to 49 with cholangiocarcinoma. V gene TRBV7-9 combines with J gene TRBJ1-1; D ambiguous. Sequences were derived from peripheral blood, sampled from a patient treated with photon-based radiotherapy. This CDR3 is CASSHGSALKNSEAFF. In nucleotides, the CDR3 is TGTGCCAGCAGCCACGGGAGTGCTCTGAAAAACTCTGAAGCTTTCTTT.